The 11 T cell receptor beta chains reported below all come from one sample, sequenced in a study of control samples from healthy donors and cancer patients. Sequencing was performed with immunoSEQ multiplex PCR; in TCRdb, only in-frame clones are kept and a portion is missing. The data contain over 150,000 clones, 90% of them singletons. Source material: blood. The receptor set was obtained from a woman aged 45 to 65 in good health.

The rearrangement joins TRBV19 to TRBJ2-5, with TRBD2 as a possible D gene (5 bases). Germline V gene lookup returns CDR1 LNHDA and CDR2 SQIVND (reference sequence). The CDR3 has 15 amino acids. With 2 bases removed from V and 4 bases from J, the gap between germline ends came to 14 bases. The CDR3 sequence is CASSILAGGLETQYF. The CDR3 DNA sequence: TGTGCCAGTAGTATATTGGCAGGAGGATTAGAGACCCAGTACTTC.

The chain combines TRBV6-5 with TRBJ1-6; D is unclear. The CDR3 has 13 amino acids. Germline V gene lookup returns CDR1 MNHEY and CDR2 SVGAGI. The ends were cut back, 2 bases at V and 9 bases at J, with 8 bases in the middle. CDR3 amino acids: CASSYGPGSPLHF. The CDR3 DNA reads TGTGCCAGCAGTTACGGTCCGGGTTCACCCCTCCACTTT.

The chain links TRBV9 to TRBJ2-1; the match to TRBD2 covers 10 bases. This CDR3 has 16 residues. Trimming removed 1 base from V and 4 bases from J; junction bases left unmatched: 5. The germline V gene encodes CDR1 SGDLS and CDR2 YYNGEE. The CDR3 nucleotides read TGTGCCAGCAGCGTAATGGGAGCGGGAGGGTACAATGAGCAGTTCTTC. Translation: CASSVMGAGGYNEQFF.

The J gene is TRBJ1-2, the V gene TRBV27; D is undetermined. This CDR3 has 13 residues. Trimming pared 6 bases from V and 8 bases from J, leaving 16 bases between. The V gene's germline CDR1 is MNHEY and CDR2 SMNVEV (reference sequence). The CDR3 loop reads CASRTERKGGYTF. The CDR3 region has the DNA TGTGCCAGCAGGACGGAGAGGAAGGGAGGCTACACCTTC.

This sequence joins TRBV5-4 and TRBJ1-5; D uncertain. This CDR3 is built from 16 residues. Germline CDR1 SGHNT, CDR2 YYREEE (reference sequence). Trimming took 3 bases from V and 0 from J, leaving 13 bases between them. Written as DNA, the CDR3 is TGTGCCAGCAGCTGGGGAGGAGGCCTTAGCAATCAGCCCCAGCATTTT. Translated, it gives CASSWGGGLSNQPQHF.

J is TRBJ2-7 and V is TRBV6-2 or TRBV6-3, with D tentatively TRBD2 (7 bases). CDR3 length equals 14 residues. Trimming removed 7 bases at V and 2 bases at J, with 15 bases between. CDR1 is MNHEY, CDR2 SVGEGT, per germline. The CDR3 bases are TGTGCCAGCACCCCTGGGGGGGGCGCCTACGAGCAGTACTTC. It is translated as CASTPGGGAYEQYF.

V gene TRBV9 combines with J gene TRBJ1-5; D is possibly TRBD1 (5 bases). Germline V gene sequence: CDR1 SGDLS, CDR2 YYNGEE. Trimming removed 4 bases from V and 9 bases from J, with 14 bases in between. The length of the CDR3 is 13 residues. The CDR3 region has the DNA TGTGCCAGCAGCTTGGGGCAGGGAGCGCCCCAGCATTTT. Translated: CASSLGQGAPQHF.

V and J are TRBV15 and TRBJ2-5; D not resolved. The CDR3 is made up of 11 amino acids. Germline CDR1 and CDR2: LNHNV and YYDKDF (reference sequence). V was shortened by 6 bases and J by 3 bases, with 5 bases between the two germline ends. The CDR3 nucleotides are TGTGCCACCAGTACCGAAGAGACCCAGTACTTC. It encodes CATSTEETQYF.

V usage is TRBV7-9 and J usage is TRBJ1-1; no clear D. Between the trimmed V and J ends, which lost 2 bases and 1 base, there was a span of 8 bases. Germline-derived CDR1 and CDR2 are SEHNR and FQNEAQ (reference sequence). This CDR3 region has 14 residues. The CDR3 bases are TGTGCCAGCAGCTTATATCGAGGGAACACTGAAGCTTTCTTT. It codes for CASSLYRGNTEAFF.

In this sample, this clone turned up once. The gene calls are TRBV9 and TRBJ2-1; TRBD1 might be the D (6 bases). Germline V CDR1 and CDR2: SGDLS, YYNGEE. This CDR3 is 15 amino acids long. V was clipped by 2 bases and J by 2 bases, with 11 bases between them. DNA for the CDR3: TGTGCCAGCAGCGTGTACGGGACACCCTACAATGAGCAGTTCTTC. Translation gives CASSVYGTPYNEQFF.

This clone was seen only once. This rearrangement joins TRBV7-8 to TRBJ2-7; D tentatively fits TRBD1 or TRBD2 (6 bases each). V lost 2 bases and J lost 7, with 12 bases in between. This CDR3 comprises 13 residues. The V gene's germline CDR1 is SGHVS and CDR2 FQNEAQ. The CDR3 bases are TGTGCCAGCAGCTTAAGAAGGGGGGCGGAGCAGTACTTC. It translates to CASSLRRGAEQYF. Using reference TRBV7-8 and TRBJ2-7 for the parts outside the CDR3, the full variable domain is GAGVSQSPRYKVAKRGQDVALRCDPISGHVSLFWYQQALGQGPEFLTYFQNEAQLDKSGLPSDRFFAERPEGSVSTLKIQRTQQEDSAVYLCASSLRRGAEQYFGPGTRLTVT.